This T cell receptor (beta chain) was obtained from a study of cytomegalovirus exposure and HLA in healthy donors. This PCR relied on a set of 60 Vbeta primers and 13 Jbeta primers. The data were produced by immunoSEQ multiplex PCR, yet TCRdb's version contains in-frame clones alone and is incomplete. The data contain fewer than 150,000 clones, 78% of them singletons. About this clone itself: The antigen is undetermined.

Study-wide findings and caveats: Another analysis was done later, and it associated over 15,000 TCR beta sequences with HLA alleles at 0.05 false discovery rate.

The trim removed 4 bases at V and 7 bases at J, leaving 6 bases unmatched. This CDR3 spans 15 amino acids. Germline loops: CDR1 MNHEY, CDR2 SVGAGI. The sequence was collected from a male donor in good health and CMV-seronegative. The sequenced sample consisted of PBMCs. J is TRBJ2-7 and V is TRBV6-5; 14 bases agree with TRBD2. This CDR3 is CASSSPGTSGREQYF. In DNA, the CDR3 is TGTGCCAGCAGTTCCCCCGGGACTAGCGGGAGAGAGCAGTACTTC.